This T cell receptor beta chain was recorded in a study of T-cell reconstitution after alpha-beta-depleted transplantation in children. Study results and limitations: Expanded graft clones numbering several hundred reportedly gave rise to alpha-beta T cells about two months after transplant. The origin of high day-60 TCRbeta diversity in some patients lay in surviving recipient T cells and thymic progenitors. From newly produced T cells came most of the T-cell counts and diversity one year after transplant.

This CDR3 is built from 16 residues. Trimming took 4 bases from V and 5 from J; bases not matched to a gene: 11. The germline gives CDR1 LGHNA, CDR2 YNFKEQ. The authors prepared the TCRbeta library with unique molecular identifiers. TCRdb reanalysed the PCR reads using MiXCR and keeps one entry per CDR3 protein. The repertoire consists of over 150,000 distinct CDR3 sequences, with roughly 6.3% occurring once and the leading ten covering approximately 4.1%. This clonotype appeared many times. Its antigen is currently unknown. Source: PBMCs, taken before TCRalphabeta/CD19-depleted stem cell transplant. The sequence was obtained from a girl less than two years old with combined immunodeficiency, due to receive a stem cell transplant. The gene calls are TRBV4-2 and TRBJ2-3; TRBD2 matches 8 bases. The CDR3 sequence: CASSPREAGAVDTQYF. CDR3 nucleotides: TGTGCCAGCAGCCCCCGGGAAGCGGGGGCTGTAGATACGCAGTATTTT.